This T cell receptor beta chain was identified during a study of blood T cell repertoires in COVID-19. Study-level information: The origin of the acute and convalescent COVID-19 samples was the United States, Italy and Spain.

Each participant's cohort was designated according to participant-reported clinical history. Generated by immunoSEQ multiplex PCR, the TCRdb table keeps only in-frame clones and is missing some. The repertoire includes 350,000 to 500,000 clones, more than 70% of them detected once, and roughly 1.4% sits in the top ten. Germline V gene sequence: CDR1 SEHNR, CDR2 FQNEAQ (reference sequence). This CDR3 is built from 13 residues. Trimming took 5 bases from V and 1 from J; bases not matched to a gene: 1. This TCR came from a woman younger than 30 who had been exposed to COVID-19. The chain carries TRBV7-9 and TRBJ1-2; 7 bases map to TRBD1. Material: PBMCs or T cells enriched from blood (not recorded which). CDR3 residues: CASSGDSNYGYTF. The DNA of the CDR3 is TGTGCCAGCAGCGGGGACAGTAACTATGGCTACACCTTC.